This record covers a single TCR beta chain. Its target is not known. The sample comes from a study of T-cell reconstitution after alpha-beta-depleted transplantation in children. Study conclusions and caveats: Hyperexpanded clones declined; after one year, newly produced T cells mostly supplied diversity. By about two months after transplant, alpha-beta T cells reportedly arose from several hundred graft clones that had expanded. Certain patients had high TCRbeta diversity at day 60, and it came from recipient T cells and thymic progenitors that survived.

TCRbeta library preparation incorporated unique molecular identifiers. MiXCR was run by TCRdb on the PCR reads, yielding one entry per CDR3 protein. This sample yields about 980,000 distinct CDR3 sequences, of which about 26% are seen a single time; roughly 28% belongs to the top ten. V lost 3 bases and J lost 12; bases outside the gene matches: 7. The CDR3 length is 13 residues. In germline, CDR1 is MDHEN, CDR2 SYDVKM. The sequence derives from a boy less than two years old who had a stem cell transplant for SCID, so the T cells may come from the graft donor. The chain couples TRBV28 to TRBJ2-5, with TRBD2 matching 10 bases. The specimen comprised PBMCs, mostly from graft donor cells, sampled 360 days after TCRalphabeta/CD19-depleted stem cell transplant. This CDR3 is CASSFGSGGREYF. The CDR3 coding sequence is TGTGCCAGCAGTTTCGGTAGCGGGGGGCGGGAGTACTTC.